This T cell receptor beta chain comes out of a study of T cell responses to AZD1222 COVID-19 vaccine. Comments on this clone: Its antigen remains unidentified.

Findings and limits, study-wide: Across the whole spike, CD4 TCRs peaked at regions 160-218 and 743-854. The sample set comprised mostly white British donors with more females, and clonal diversity was possibly underestimated. At baseline, just five to seven AZD1222 recipients tested seropositive. Spike-specific TCR breadth and depth grew following two AZD1222 doses.

The trim removed 0 bases at V and 7 bases at J, leaving 8 bases unmatched. Per germline, CDR1 SGHRS and CDR2 YFSETQ. The length of the CDR3 is 15 residues. Sequenced by immunoSEQ multiplex PCR; TCRdb stores in-frame clones only, minus some. The sample has 100,000 to 150,000 clones, about 92% seen once. The source of this sequence is an adult in good health. The V call is TRBV5-1, the J call TRBJ2-7; 9 bases map to TRBD1. The specimen comprised peripheral blood, sampled on day 0 of AZD1222 vaccination. The CDR3 sequence: CASSLVIQGAGEQYF. CDR3 nucleotide sequence: TGCGCCAGCAGCTTGGTAATACAGGGGGCTGGGGAGCAGTACTTC.